This TCR beta chain emerged from a study of blood T cell repertoires in COVID-19. Study overall: The United States, Italy and Spain supplied acute and convalescent COVID-19 samples. T cells, B-cell-depleted T cells, or PBMCs provided the cDNA or gDNA that served as material.

Per the study methods: It was from reference gene primer amplification that nucleated cell counts were estimated. Some clones are missing from TCRdb's copy, which holds only in-frame ones; the method was immunoSEQ multiplex PCR. V and J calls and clone size follow that table, whereas D and trimming were derived from the DNA. The sample lists about 150,000 clones, around three quarters occurring once. Donors were grouped by their self-reported clinical history. The CDR3 extends over 15 amino acids. J gave up 5 bases and V 7 bases, and 11 bases lay outside the gene matches. From germline, CDR1 is MGHDK and CDR2 SYGVNS.

The J gene is TRBJ2-3, the V gene TRBV25-1; 8 bases align to TRBD2. Sequencing was carried out using PBMCs or T cells enriched from blood (not recorded which). This TCR derives from a woman in her 70s in a cohort exposed to, infected with or recovered from COVID-19 (not recorded which). The chain's CDR3 is CASIPGREEVDTQYF. DNA for the CDR3: TGTGCCAGCATCCCCGGGCGGGAGGAGGTAGATACGCAGTATTTT.